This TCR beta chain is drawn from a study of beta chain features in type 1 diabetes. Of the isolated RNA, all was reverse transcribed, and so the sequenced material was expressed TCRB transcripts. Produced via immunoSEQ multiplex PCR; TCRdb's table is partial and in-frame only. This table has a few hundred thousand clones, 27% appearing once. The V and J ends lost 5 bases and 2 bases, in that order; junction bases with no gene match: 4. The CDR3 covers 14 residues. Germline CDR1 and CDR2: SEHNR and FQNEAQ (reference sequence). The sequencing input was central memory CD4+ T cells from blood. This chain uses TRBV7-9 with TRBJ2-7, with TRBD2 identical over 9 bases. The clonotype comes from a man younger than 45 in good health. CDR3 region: CASSPVAGAYEQYF. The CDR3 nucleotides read TGTGCCAGCAGCCCTGTAGCGGGGGCCTACGAGCAGTACTTC.